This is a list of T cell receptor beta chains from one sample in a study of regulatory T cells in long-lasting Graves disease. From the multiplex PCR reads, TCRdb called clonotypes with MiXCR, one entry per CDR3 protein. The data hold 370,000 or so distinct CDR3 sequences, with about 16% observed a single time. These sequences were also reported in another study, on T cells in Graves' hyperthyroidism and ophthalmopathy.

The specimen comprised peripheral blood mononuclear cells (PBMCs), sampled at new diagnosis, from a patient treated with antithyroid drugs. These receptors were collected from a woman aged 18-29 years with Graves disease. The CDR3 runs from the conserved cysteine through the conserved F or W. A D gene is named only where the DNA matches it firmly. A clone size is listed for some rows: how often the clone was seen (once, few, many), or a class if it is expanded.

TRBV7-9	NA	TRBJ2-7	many	CASSLETAYEQYF	TGTGCCAGCAGCTTGGAGACAGCCTACGAGCAGTACTTC
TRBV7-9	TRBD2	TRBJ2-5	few	CASSPGDSGGKETQYF	TGTGCCAGCAGCCCTGGGGATAGCGGGGGTAAAGAGACCCAGTACTTC
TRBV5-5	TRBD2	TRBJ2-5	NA	CASSLSGLAGKETQYF	TGTGCCAGCAGCTTGTCGGGACTAGCGGGGAAGGAGACCCAGTACTTC
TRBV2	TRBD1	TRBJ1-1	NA	CASSLSGTGLDTEAFF	TGTGCCAGCAGTTTGTCCGGGACAGGGCTCGACACTGAAGCTTTCTTT
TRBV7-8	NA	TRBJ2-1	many	CASSYGYGTDNYNEQFF	TGTGCCAGCAGCTACGGATACGGGACGGACAACTACAATGAGCAGTTCTTC
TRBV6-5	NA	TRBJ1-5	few	CASSYRAGVNQPQHF	TGTGCCAGCAGTTACAGGGCAGGGGTCAATCAGCCCCAGCATTTT
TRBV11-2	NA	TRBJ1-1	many	CASSKAVAANTEAFF	TGTGCCAGCAGCAAAGCGGTGGCGGCGAACACTGAAGCTTTCTTT
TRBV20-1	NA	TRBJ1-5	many	CSARYAGSLNQPQHF	TGCAGTGCTAGGTATGCTGGGTCCCTCAATCAGCCCCAGCATTTT
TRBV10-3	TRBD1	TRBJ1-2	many	CAISGSGQGGSNYGYTF	TGTGCCATCAGTGGATCGGGACAGGGGGGATCTAACTATGGCTACACCTTC
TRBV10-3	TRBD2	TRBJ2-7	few	CAISEASGSYEQYF	TGTGCCATCAGTGAGGCTAGCGGGTCCTACGAGCAGTACTTC
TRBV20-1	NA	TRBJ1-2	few	CSASPRTDSYGYTF	TGCAGTGCTAGCCCTCGAACTGACAGCTATGGCTACACCTTC
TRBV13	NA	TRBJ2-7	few	CASSQYPSRTVPYEQYF	TGTGCCAGCAGCCAATACCCATCCCGGACAGTACCCTACGAGCAGTACTTC
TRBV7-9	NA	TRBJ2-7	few	CASSLGLEQYF	TGTGCCAGCAGCTTAGGGCTCGAGCAGTACTTC
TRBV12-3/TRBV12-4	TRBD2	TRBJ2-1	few	CASSSPGLAPLRFF	TGTGCCAGCAGTTCTCCGGGACTAGCACCATTAAGGTTCTTC
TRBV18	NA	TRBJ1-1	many	CASSPKISGVTEAFF	TGTGCCAGCTCACCCAAGATTAGTGGAGTCACTGAAGCTTTCTTT
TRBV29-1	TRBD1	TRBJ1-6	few	CSVGQGDNSPLHF	TGCAGCGTTGGACAGGGGGATAATTCACCCCTCCACTTT
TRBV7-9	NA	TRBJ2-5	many	CASSSLQETQYF	TGTGCCAGCAGCTCGCTGCAAGAGACCCAGTACTTC
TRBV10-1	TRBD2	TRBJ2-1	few	CASSEKRGGAYNEQFF	TGCGCCAGCAGTGAGAAGCGCGGGGGGGCCTACAATGAGCAGTTCTTC
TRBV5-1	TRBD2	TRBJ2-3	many	CASSLGQAGGDTQYF	TGCGCCAGCAGCTTGGGACAGGCGGGAGGAGATACGCAGTATTTT
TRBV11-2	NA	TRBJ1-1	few	CASSSTEFTEAFF	TGTGCCAGCAGCTCGACAGAATTCACTGAAGCTTTCTTT
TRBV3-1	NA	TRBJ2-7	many	CASSETVGYEQYF	TGTGCCAGCTCTGAGACGGTAGGCTACGAGCAGTACTTC
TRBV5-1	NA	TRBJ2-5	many	CASSSGQGGETQYF	TGCGCCAGCAGCTCGGGCCAGGGCGGGGAGACCCAGTACTTC
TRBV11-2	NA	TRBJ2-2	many	CASSLTGWELFF	TGTGCCAGCAGCTTGACCGGCTGGGAGCTGTTTTTT
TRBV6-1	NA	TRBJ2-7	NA	CASGERSGSYEQYF	TGTGCCAGCGGTGAAAGGTCTGGGTCCTACGAGCAGTACTTC
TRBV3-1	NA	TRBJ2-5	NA	CASSQDRSQETQYF	TGTGCCAGCAGCCAAGATCGGAGCCAAGAGACCCAGTACTTC
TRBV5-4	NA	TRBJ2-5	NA	CASSLASVGETQYF	TGTGCCAGCAGCTTGGCTTCGGTAGGGGAGACCCAGTACTTC
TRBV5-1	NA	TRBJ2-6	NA	CASSLGRLPGANVLTF	TGCGCCAGCAGCTTGGGTCGGCTTCCTGGGGCCAACGTCCTGACTTTC
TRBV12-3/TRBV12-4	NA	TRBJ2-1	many	CASSSQGGWVDEQFF	TGTGCCAGCAGTTCCCAAGGGGGGTGGGTGGATGAGCAGTTCTTC
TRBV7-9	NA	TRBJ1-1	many	CASTDRSTKAFF	TGTGCCAGCACCGACCGATCAACCAAAGCTTTCTTT
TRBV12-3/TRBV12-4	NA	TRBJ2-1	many	CASSRRDGFNEQFF	TGTGCCAGCAGCCGCCGGGACGGCTTCAATGAGCAGTTCTTC
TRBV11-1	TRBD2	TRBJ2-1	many	CASSLSPTGLGIRNEQFF	TGTGCCAGCAGTCTTAGCCCGACGGGACTAGGGATAAGGAATGAGCAGTTCTTC
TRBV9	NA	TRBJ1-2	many	CASSSGLSGGDYGYTF	TGTGCCAGCAGCTCCGGCCTTTCGGGGGGCGACTATGGCTACACCTTC
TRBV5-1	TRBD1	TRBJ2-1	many	CASRTGTHEQFF	TGCGCCAGCAGGACAGGGACCCATGAGCAGTTCTTC
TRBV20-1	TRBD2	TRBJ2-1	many	CSARVASGGNEQFF	TGCAGTGCTAGAGTGGCTAGCGGGGGGAATGAGCAGTTCTTC
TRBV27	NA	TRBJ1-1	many	CASSPLSRPEAFF	TGTGCCAGCAGCCCCCTTTCGAGGCCTGAAGCTTTCTTT
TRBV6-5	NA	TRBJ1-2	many	CASSYSSIGYYGYTF	TGTGCCAGCAGTTACTCGAGTATCGGGTACTATGGCTACACCTTC
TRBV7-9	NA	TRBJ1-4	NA	CASSLVGAPGEKLFF	TGTGCCAGCAGCTTAGTGGGCGCACCGGGGGAAAAACTGTTTTTT
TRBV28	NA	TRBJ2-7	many	CASSTSDRGSTPYEQYF	TGTGCCAGCAGCACTAGCGACAGGGGCTCTACTCCCTACGAGCAGTACTTC
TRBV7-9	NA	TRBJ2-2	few	CASGPFSRFVSGELFF	TGTGCCAGCGGCCCCTTTAGTCGGTTCGTTTCCGGGGAGCTGTTTTTT
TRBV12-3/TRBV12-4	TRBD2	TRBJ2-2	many	CASSLEGLAVAGELFF	TGTGCCAGCAGTTTGGAGGGACTAGCGGTAGCCGGGGAGCTGTTTTTT
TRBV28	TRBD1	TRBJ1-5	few	CASSWEGAGNQPQHF	TGTGCCAGCAGTTGGGAGGGGGCTGGGAATCAGCCCCAGCATTTT
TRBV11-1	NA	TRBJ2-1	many	CASSLDGVPGNEQFF	TGTGCCAGCAGCTTAGACGGGGTCCCGGGCAATGAGCAGTTCTTC
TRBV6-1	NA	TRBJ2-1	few	CASSDSGGQSRQFF	TGTGCCAGCAGTGACTCCGGGGGCCAATCGCGGCAGTTCTTC
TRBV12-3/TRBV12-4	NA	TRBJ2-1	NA	CASSFPGHFSYNEQFF	TGTGCCAGCAGTTTCCCGGGACACTTCTCCTACAATGAGCAGTTCTTC
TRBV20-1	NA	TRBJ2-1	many	CSVPWDGNNEQFF	TGCAGTGTCCCCTGGGACGGCAACAATGAGCAGTTCTTC